A selection of T cell receptor beta chains follows, all from one sample in a study of control samples from healthy donors and cancer patients. The method was immunoSEQ multiplex PCR; TCRdb's version includes in-frame clones alone and lacks a portion of them. The sample has 130,000 or so clones, 88% seen once. The sample taken for sequencing was blood. These receptors were collected from a man aged 45 to 65 in good health. Each CDR3 is given with its conserved first and last residue. The D gene is left open where the match is weak. For some rows the clone size is stated as once, few or many, or as a class when expanded; others skip it.

v_call	d_call	j_call	clone_size	cdr3_nt	cdr3_aa
TRBV18	TRBD1	TRBJ2-2	-	TGTGCCAGCTCACCAATTACAGGGGGCTACGGGGAGCTGTTTTTT	CASSPITGGYGELFF
TRBV18	-	TRBJ1-1	-	TGTGCCAGCTCACCACTACGGGGGGCCGGCACTGAAGCTTTCTTT	CASSPLRGAGTEAFF
TRBV19	-	TRBJ2-1	-	TGTGCCAGTACGACCGGGTACAATGAGCAGTTCTTC	CASTTGYNEQFF
TRBV12-3/TRBV12-4	-	TRBJ2-7	-	TGTGCCAGCAGCGTGACTTCCTACGAGCAGTACTTC	CASSVTSYEQYF
TRBV5-1	-	TRBJ1-1	-	TGCGCCAGCAGCCCGGGAGGTCAGCCGAACACTGAAGCTTTCTTT	CASSPGGQPNTEAFF
TRBV24-1	TRBD2	TRBJ2-1	-	TGTGCCACCAGTGAGACGGGGGGGCGGAATGAGCAGTTCTTC	CATSETGGRNEQFF
TRBV9	-	TRBJ1-3	-	TGTGCCAGCAGCGTAGGGGCAGATTACTCTGGAAACACCATATATTTT	CASSVGADYSGNTIYF
TRBV6-1	-	TRBJ1-2	-	TGTGCCAGCAGTGATGAAGCAGTTCCAAAGAACTATGGCTACACCTTC	CASSDEAVPKNYGYTF
TRBV6-5	-	TRBJ2-3	-	TGTGCCAGCTGGGGACACAACACAGATACGCAGTATTTT	CASWGHNTDTQYF
TRBV19	TRBD2	TRBJ2-5	-	TGTGCCAGTAGTATCGGCGGGGGGGCCACAGAGACCCAGTACTTC	CASSIGGGATETQYF
TRBV30	TRBD2	TRBJ2-1	-	TGTGCCTGGAGTTCACTAGCGAGCTCCTACAATGAGCAGTTCTTC	CAWSSLASSYNEQFF
TRBV6-5	TRBD2	TRBJ2-5	-	TGTGCCAGCAGTTGGGGAGGGTTGGAGACCCAGTACTTC	CASSWGGLETQYF
TRBV10-1	TRBD2	TRBJ2-1	-	TGCGCCAGCAGTAGGGGACTAGCGGGGTACAATGAGCAGTTCTTC	CASSRGLAGYNEQFF
TRBV9	-	TRBJ2-1	-	TGTGCCAGCAGCGCCATTCCAGGGGTCAGCTCCTACAATGAGCAGTTCTTC	CASSAIPGVSSYNEQFF
TRBV6-2/TRBV6-3	-	TRBJ2-7	once	TGTGCCAGCAGTTACTCGCAGACCTACGAGCAGTACTTC	CASSYSQTYEQYF
TRBV11-2	-	TRBJ1-1	few	TGTGCCAGCAGCTACGGCCGAGCGGGGCCGAACACTGAAGCTTTCTTT	CASSYGRAGPNTEAFF
TRBV6-6	-	TRBJ1-2	-	TGTGCCAGCAGTTACATCGGGGGTCAGGGCTACACCTTC	CASSYIGGQGYTF
TRBV5-1	-	TRBJ2-3	-	TGCGCCAGCAGCTTGGGGACGATCACAGATACGCAGTATTTT	CASSLGTITDTQYF